One and the same sample provided the 4 T cell receptor beta chains below, sequenced in a study of T cell repertoires in cytomegalovirus infection. TCRdb called the reads again in MiXCR, with one record for every CDR3 protein. The sample lists about half a million distinct CDR3 sequences, around 30% occurring once. Antigen specificity for these receptors is unknown. The material sequenced was cultured PBMCs, taken from culture after CMV antigen stimulation. These receptor sequences come from a human donor in good health (CMV status not recorded). Some clones in this sample may be carry-over from other donors' samples.

The chain recombines TRBV20-1 with TRBJ2-1; a possible D gene is TRBD2 (6 bases). The CDR3 is 17 amino acids. Germline CDR1 is DFQATT and CDR2 is SNEGSKA (reference sequence). V was clipped by 4 bases and J by 3 bases, with 22 bases between them. Written as DNA, the CDR3 is TGCAGTGCTAAGATCTCGGGTCTGACTAGACACTACAATGAGCAGTTCTTC. Translating it yields CSAKISGLTRHYNEQFF.

This clonotype has at least ten counts. The V gene is TRBV7-3, the J gene TRBJ2-5; D may be TRBD2 (6 bases). Germline assignment: CDR1 SGHTA and CDR2 FQGTGA. CDR3 length equals 12 residues. Trimming cost V 4 bases and J 4 bases, with 7 bases left between them. CDR3 nucleotide sequence: TGTGCCAGCAGCTCCGGGGGAGAGACCCAGTACTTC. Protein sequence: CASSSGGETQYF. Full variable domain (rest looked up from reference TRBV7-3 and TRBJ2-5): GAGVSQTPSNKVTEKGKYVELRCDPISGHTALYWYRQSLGQGPEFLIYFQGTGAADDSGLPNDRFFAVRPEGSVSTLKIQRTERGDSAVYLCASSSGGETQYFGPGTRLLVL.

The chain recombines TRBV20-1 with TRBJ1-3, with 7 bases that match TRBD1. Germline V lookup: CDR1 DFQATT, CDR2 SNEGSKA (reference sequence). This CDR3 contains 13 residues. The V segment lost 7 bases and the J segment 2 bases; nucleotides outside the gene matches: 5. The CDR3, as DNA: TGCAGTGGACAGGGCCCCGCTGGAAACACCATATATTTT. The encoded protein is CSGQGPAGNTIYF.

The gene calls are TRBV14 and TRBJ2-3, with a possible D match to TRBD1 (5 bases). The CDR3 is 15 amino acids. The germline CDR1 and CDR2 sequences are SGHDN and FVKESK. Trimming removed 0 bases from V and 2 bases from J, with 9 bases in between. CDR3 DNA: TGTGCCAGCAGCCAAGAATGGGGCTTCACAGATACGCAGTATTTT. This codes for CASSQEWGFTDTQYF.